The sequence of this T cell receptor beta chain was determined in a study of control samples from healthy donors and cancer patients. CDR3 size: 13 residues. J was trimmed by 7 bases and V by 5 bases; bases with no gene match: 6. Profiling relied on immunoSEQ multiplex PCR, and the TCRdb table lists in-frame clones only, not all of them. Among around 99,000 clones listed, 90% were seen once. This clone occurred once. The sequence came from a human donor in good health. The donor label of this sample is uncertain. The chain is built from TRBV12-3 or TRBV12-4 and TRBJ2-3; 7 nucleotides align to TRBD1. The sequenced material came from blood. CDR3 residues: CASSPRQGNTQYF. The CDR3 DNA is TGTGCCAGCAGTCCTCGACAGGGCAATACGCAGTATTTT.